This T cell receptor beta chain was captured in a study of identifying expanded T cells in peripheral blood. Germline values: CDR1 ENHRY, CDR2 SYGVKD. The V segment lost 10 bases and the J segment 1 base; nucleotides outside the gene matches: 6. This CDR3 is 14 amino acids long. Method: immunoSEQ multiplex PCR; TCRdb's copy keeps in-frame clones and lacks some. The sample contains around 100,000 clones, approximately 88% of which appear only once. The chain carries TRBV10-3 and TRBJ1-1; 10 nucleotides agree with TRBD1. Input material: blood. This TCR derives from a person aged 18 to 70 in good health. The CDR3 is CATARDRGNTEAFF. For the CDR3, the DNA is TGTGCCACCGCTAGGGACAGGGGGAACACTGAAGCTTTCTTT.